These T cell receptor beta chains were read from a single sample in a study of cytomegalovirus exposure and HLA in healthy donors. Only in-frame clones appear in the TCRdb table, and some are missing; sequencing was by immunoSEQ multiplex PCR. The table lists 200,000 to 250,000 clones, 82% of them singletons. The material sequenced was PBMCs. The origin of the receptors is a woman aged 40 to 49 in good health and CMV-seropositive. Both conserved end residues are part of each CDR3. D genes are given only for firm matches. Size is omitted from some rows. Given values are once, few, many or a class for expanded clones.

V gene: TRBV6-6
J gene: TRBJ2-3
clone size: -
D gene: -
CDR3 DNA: TGTGCCAGCAGTTCGGGAGCAGATACGCAGTATTTT
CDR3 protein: CASSSGADTQYF

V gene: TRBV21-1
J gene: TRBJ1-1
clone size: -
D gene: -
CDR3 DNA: TGTGCCAGGGTTACGGGGGGTCTTATGAACACTGAAGCTTTCTTT
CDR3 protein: CARVTGGLMNTEAFF

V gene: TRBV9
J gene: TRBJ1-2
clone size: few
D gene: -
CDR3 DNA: TGTGCCAGCAGCGTAGTTCGCAGTGGCTACACCTTC
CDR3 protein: CASSVVRSGYTF

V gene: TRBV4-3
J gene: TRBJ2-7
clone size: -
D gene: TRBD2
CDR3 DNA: TGCGCCAGCAGCCAAGGGCGGGGGGCCTCCTACGAGCAGTACTTC
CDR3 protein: CASSQGRGASYEQYF

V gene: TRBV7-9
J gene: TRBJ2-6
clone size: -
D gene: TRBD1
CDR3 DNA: TGTGCCAGCAGCTTACGTACGGGACAGGGGGCGCCTGGGGCCAACGTCCTGACTTTC
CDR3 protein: CASSLRTGQGAPGANVLTF

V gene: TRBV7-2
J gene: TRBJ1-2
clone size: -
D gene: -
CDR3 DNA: TGTGCCAGCCGAGAACGGGGAGAGGACTATGGCTACACCTTC
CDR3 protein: CASRERGEDYGYTF

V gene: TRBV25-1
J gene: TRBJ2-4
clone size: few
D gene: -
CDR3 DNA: TGTGCCAGCATCACGGAGGCCAAAAACATTCAGTACTTC
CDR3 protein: CASITEAKNIQYF

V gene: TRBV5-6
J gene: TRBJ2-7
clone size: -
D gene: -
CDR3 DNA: TGTGCCAGCAGCTTGGTTCAAGTATTTTACGAGCAGTACTTC
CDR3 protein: CASSLVQVFYEQYF

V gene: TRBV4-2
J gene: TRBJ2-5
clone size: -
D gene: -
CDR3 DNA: TGTGCCAGCAGCCGTACTAGCCGGGAGACCCAGTACTTC
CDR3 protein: CASSRTSRETQYF

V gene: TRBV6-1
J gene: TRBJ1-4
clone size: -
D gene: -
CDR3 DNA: TGTGCCAGCAGTGAAGGGCAGGGAACCGAAAAACTGTTTTTT
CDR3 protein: CASSEGQGTEKLFF

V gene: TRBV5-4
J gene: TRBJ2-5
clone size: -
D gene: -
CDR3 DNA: TGTGCCAGCAGCTTCAGGAAGGAGGTAGAGACCCAGTACTTC
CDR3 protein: CASSFRKEVETQYF

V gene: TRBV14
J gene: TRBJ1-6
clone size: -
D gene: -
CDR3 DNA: TGTGCCAGCGGCATCGGGGGAATCTCACCCCTCCACTTT
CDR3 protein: CASGIGGISPLHF

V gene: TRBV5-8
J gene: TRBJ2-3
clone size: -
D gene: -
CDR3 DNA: TGTGCCAGCAGCCCCCAACTTTTTAGAAGATCGTATTTT
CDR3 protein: CASSPQLFRRSYF

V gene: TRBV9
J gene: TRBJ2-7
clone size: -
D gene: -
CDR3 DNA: TGTGCCAGCAGCGTAGGGGGCTTCCCCCAAAGCGACGAGCAGTACTTC
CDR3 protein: CASSVGGFPQSDEQYF

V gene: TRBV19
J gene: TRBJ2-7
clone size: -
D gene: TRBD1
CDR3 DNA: TGTGCCAGTAGTGAGGACAGGGGAGGGACCTACGAGCAGTACTTC
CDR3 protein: CASSEDRGGTYEQYF

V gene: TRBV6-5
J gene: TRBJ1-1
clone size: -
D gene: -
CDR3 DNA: TGTGCCAGCAGTTACAGCAGGGGAACTGAAGCTTTCTTT
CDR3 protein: CASSYSRGTEAFF

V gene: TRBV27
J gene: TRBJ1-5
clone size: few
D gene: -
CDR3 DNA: TGTGCCAGCAGTTTAAGAGAGGGTCAGCCCCAGCATTTT
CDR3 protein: CASSLREGQPQHF

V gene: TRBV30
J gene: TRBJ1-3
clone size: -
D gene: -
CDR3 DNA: TGTGCCTGGGGGGGGTCTGGAAACACCATATATTTT
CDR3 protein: CAWGGSGNTIYF

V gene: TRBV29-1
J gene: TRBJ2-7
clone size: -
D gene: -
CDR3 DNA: TGCAGCGTTGAATTGACAGGTGGATCCTACGAGCAGTACTTC
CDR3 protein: CSVELTGGSYEQYF

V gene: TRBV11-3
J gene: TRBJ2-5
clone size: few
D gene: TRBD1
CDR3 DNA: TGTGCCAGCAGCTCCAGGGGGCCAGAGACCCAGTACTTC
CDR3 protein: CASSSRGPETQYF

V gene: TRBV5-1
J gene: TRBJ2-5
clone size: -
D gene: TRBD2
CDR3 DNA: TGCGCCAGCAGCTTGCTAGCGGGGCGGGTGTACCAAGAGACCCAGTACTTC
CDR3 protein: CASSLLAGRVYQETQYF

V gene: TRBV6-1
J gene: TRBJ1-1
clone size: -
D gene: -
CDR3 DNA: TGTGCCAGCATTTTACACCCTACGGAGACTGAAGCTTTCTTT
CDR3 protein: CASILHPTETEAFF

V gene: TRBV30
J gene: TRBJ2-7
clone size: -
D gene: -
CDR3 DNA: TGTGCCTGGAAACGGGGGAACTCCTACGAGCAGTACTTC
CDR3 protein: CAWKRGNSYEQYF

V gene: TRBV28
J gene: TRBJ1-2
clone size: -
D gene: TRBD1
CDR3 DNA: TGTGCCAGCAGTCTATACAGGGGAGAGACCTATGGCTACACCTTC
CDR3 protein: CASSLYRGETYGYTF

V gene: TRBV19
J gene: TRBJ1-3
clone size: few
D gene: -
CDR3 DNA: TGTGCCAGTACCAAACGGGATATTGGAAACACCATATATTTT
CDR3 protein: CASTKRDIGNTIYF

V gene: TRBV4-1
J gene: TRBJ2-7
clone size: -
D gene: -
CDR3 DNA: TGCGCCAGCAGCCAAGATATTTGGGCCTACGAGCAGTACTTC
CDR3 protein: CASSQDIWAYEQYF

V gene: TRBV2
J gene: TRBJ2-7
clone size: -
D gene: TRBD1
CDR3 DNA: TGTGCCAGCAGACGGGACAGCCCCTACGAGCAGTACTTC
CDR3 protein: CASRRDSPYEQYF